The 32 T cell receptor beta chains given below trace back to one sample, sequenced in a study of shared clonotypes between healthy human individuals. Here immunoSEQ multiplex PCR was the method, and the copy in TCRdb shows in-frame clones only, minus some. The data hold 2,100,000 or so clones, with more than 90% observed a single time. The sequencing input was naive CD4+ T cells sorted from blood. Specified subset: CD45RA+ positively selected. The receptors shown here come from a man between 18 and 29 years old in good health.

This clone was picked up one time. This chain uses TRBV29-1 with TRBJ1-3; the D gene is possibly TRBD1 (5 bases). In germline, CDR1 is SQVTM, CDR2 ANQGSEA. V was trimmed by 7 bases and J by 0 bases, leaving 10 bases between them. The CDR3 covers 13 residues. The chain's CDR3 is CSAVQDSGNTIYF. Written as DNA, the CDR3 is TGCAGCGCCGTACAGGACTCTGGAAACACCATATATTTT. Full variable domain (missing parts from reference TRBV29-1 and TRBJ1-3): SAVISQKPSRDICQRGTSLTIQCQVDSQVTMMFWYRQQPGQSLTLIATANQGSEATYESGFVIDKFPISRPNLTFSTLTVSNMSPEDSSIYLCSAVQDSGNTIYFGEGSWLTVV.

The chain couples TRBV6-6 to TRBJ2-3; no reliable D call. Trimming cost V 0 bases and J 14 bases, with 9 bases left between them. CDR3 length equals 11 residues. In germline, CDR1 is MNHNY, CDR2 SVGAGI (reference sequence). The CDR3 sequence: CASSYSLRSYF. The CDR3 DNA follows: TGTGCCAGCAGTTACTCTCTTAGGTCGTATTTT.

Notes on this clone: This sample also contains other DNA sequences that code for the same CDR3. The gene calls are TRBV2 and TRBJ2-3; maybe TRBD1 (5 bases). V shed 1 base and J shed 1 base, with 9 bases lying between them. Germline V lookup: CDR1 SNHLY, CDR2 FYNNEI. The CDR3 extends over 15 amino acids. CDR3 protein: CASSEGQGGTDTQYF. As DNA, the CDR3 is TGTGCCAGCAGTGAAGGGCAGGGCGGCACAGATACGCAGTATTTT.

The chain is built from TRBV11-2 and TRBJ1-2, with 10 bases lining up with TRBD1. The CDR3 is made up of 14 amino acids. The junction had 7 bases not matched to a gene; V was cut back by 5 bases and J by 7 bases. CDR1 is SGHAT, CDR2 FQNNGV, per germline. DNA for the CDR3: TGTGCCAGCAGCCCTGACAGGGGGCGTCCTGGCTACACCTTC. As protein: CASSPDRGRPGYTF.

The chain recombines TRBV15 with TRBJ2-7; D is perhaps TRBD2 (6 bases). The CDR3 extends over 13 amino acids. Germline loops: CDR1 LNHNV, CDR2 YYDKDF (reference sequence). V lost 5 bases and J lost 7, with 15 bases in between. CDR3 amino acids: CATSPMEGREQYF. As DNA, the CDR3 is TGTGCCACCAGCCCAATGGAGGGGCGGGAGCAGTACTTC.

The rearrangement joins TRBV5-8 to TRBJ2-3; D gene uncertain. This CDR3 is built from 15 residues. Germline CDR1 SGHTS, CDR2 YDEGEE. The V end lost 1 base, the J end lost 0 bases, and 9 bases lay between the germline ends. The DNA for the CDR3 is TGTGCCAGCAGCTTGACCGATTCTAGCACAGATACGCAGTATTTT. Translation: CASSLTDSSTDTQYF.

The chain uses TRBV19 and TRBJ2-1; 12 positions agree with TRBD2. The CDR3 contains 18 residues. The V segment lost 5 bases and the J segment 1 base; nucleotides outside the gene matches: 9. Germline CDR1 and CDR2: LNHDA and SQIVND (reference sequence). The CDR3 reads CASSLLAGGHTSYNEQFF. CDR3 coding DNA: TGTGCCAGTAGTTTACTAGCGGGAGGCCACACTTCCTACAATGAGCAGTTCTTC.

This clone has just one count. This rearrangement joins TRBV30 to TRBJ1-1; 7 nucleotides align to TRBD1. V shed 5 bases, J shed 8 bases, and the junction held 8 bases outside the gene matches. This CDR3 has 12 amino acids. The germline CDR1 and CDR2 sequences are GTSNPN and SVGIG (reference sequence). CDR3 loop: CAWGGDRGEAFF. In DNA, the CDR3 is TGTGCCTGGGGGGGGGACAGAGGAGAAGCTTTCTTT.

The rearrangement links TRBV12-2 to TRBJ1-2; TRBD1, the table's D call, lacks a check against the DNA. TRBV12-2 is designated a pseudogene. CDR3 size: 15 residues. CDR3 region: CASRKTGGLNYGYTF. The CDR3 region has the DNA TGTGCAAGTCGCAAGACAGGGGGCCTGAACTATGGCTACACCTTC.

As to this clone: At the DNA level, this CDR3 is encoded by other sequences in the same sample as well. The chain combines TRBV2 with TRBJ2-7; 8 positions match TRBD1. Germline CDR1 SNHLY, CDR2 FYNNEI. This CDR3 is 14 amino acids long. The J segment lost 2 bases and the V segment lost 5 bases, leaving 5 bases of the junction unmatched. The CDR3 is CASSLGQGAYEQYF. CDR3 in DNA: TGTGCCAGCAGTCTCGGACAGGGAGCCTACGAGCAGTACTTC.

The chain has TRBV15 and TRBJ1-1; 7 bases are a match to TRBD1. Germline trimming cut 3 bases from V and 1 base from J; bases unmatched to any gene: 8. The CDR3 is 16 amino acids. Germline CDR1 LNHNV, CDR2 YYDKDF (reference sequence). The CDR3 nucleotides read TGTGCCACCAGCAGGGGACAGTCTTTGGGGAACACTGAAGCTTTCTTT. Translating gives CATSRGQSLGNTEAFF.

The V call is TRBV11-2, the J call TRBJ2-3; 8 bases align to TRBD2. V lost 1 base to trimming and J lost 6 bases; unmatched junction nucleotides: 12. CDR1 is SGHAT, CDR2 FQNNGV, per germline. There are 17 residues in the CDR3. CDR3 nucleotide sequence: TGTGCCAGCAGCTTAGGGGGAAGCGGGGGTCCCTGGGATACGCAGTATTTT. This translates into CASSLGGSGGPWDTQYF.

CDR3 loop: CASRQDNTGELFF. The CDR3 region has the DNA TGTGCCAGTAGACAGGACAACACCGGGGAGCTGTTTTTT. The V and J genes are TRBV7-9 and TRBJ2-2; D is perhaps TRBD1 (6 bases). CDR3 length: 13 residues. Per the germline V gene, CDR1 is SEHNR and CDR2 is FQNEAQ (reference sequence). V shed 9 bases and J shed 2 bases, with 10 bases lying between them. The variable domain in full, completed from reference TRBV7-9 and TRBJ2-2, reads DTGVSQNPRHKITKRGQNVTFRCDPISEHNRLYWYRQTLGQGPEFLTYFQNEAQLEKSRLLSDRFSAERPKGSFSTLEIQRTEQGDSAMYLCASRQDNTGELFFGEGSRLTVL.

This chain's CDR3 is CASSEAGTASSPLHF. CDR3 coding DNA: TGTGCCAGTAGTGAAGCCGGGACAGCCAGTTCACCCCTCCACTTT. V gene TRBV19 combines with J gene TRBJ1-6, with 7 bases lining up with TRBD1. Losses at the gene ends were 5 bases for V and 9 bases for J; bases not matched to a gene: 10. Germline V gives CDR1 LNHDA, CDR2 SQIVND (reference sequence). This CDR3 region has 15 residues.

This chain joins TRBV6-5 and TRBJ1-3, with no clear D. The CDR3 totals 15 residues. V was pared by 6 bases and J by 0 bases, with 12 bases between. The germline V gene has CDR1 MNHEY and CDR2 SVGAGI. This CDR3 is CASSLRQVSGNTIYF. The CDR3 DNA reads TGTGCCAGCAGCCTTCGACAAGTCTCTGGAAACACCATATATTTT.

Comment on this clone: At one boundary the junction diverges from the germline segment, which might be a read error. V and J are TRBV5-4 and TRBJ2-7, with a weak D call TRBD2 (5 bases). Germline lookup yields CDR1 SGHNT and CDR2 YYREEE (reference sequence). The CDR3 is made up of 12 amino acids. CDR3 nucleotides: TGTGCCAGCAGGTTGGGTTCGGGAGAGCAGTACTTC. This codes for CASRLGSGEQYF. Based on the CDR3 plus reference TRBV5-4 and TRBJ2-7, the full variable domain is ETGVTQSPTHLIKTRGQQVTLRCSSQSGHNTVSWYQQALGQGPQFIFQYYREEENGRGNFPPRFSGLQFPNYSSELNVNALELDDSALYLCASRLGSGEQYFGPGTRLTVT.

This clone was observed a single time. The sample carries other DNA sequences with the same CDR3. Here the CDR3 DNA reads TGTGCCAGTTCTCCTAGCGGGGGCTCCTACGAGCAGTACTTC. The encoded protein is CASSPSGGSYEQYF. This chain uses TRBV6-5 with TRBJ2-7; 10 nucleotides line up with TRBD2. V was pared by 9 bases and J by 0 bases, with 5 bases of the junction left unmatched. The V gene's germline CDR1 is MNHEY and CDR2 SVGAGI. This CDR3 has 14 residues.

This clone was observed a single time. The CDR3 DNA sequence: TGTGCCCTCAAGGGGAGCTCCTACAATGAGCAGTTCTTC. It yields the protein CALKGSSYNEQFF. The J gene is TRBJ2-1, the V gene TRBV6-1, with D possibly being TRBD1 or TRBD2 (5 bases each). Germline CDR1 reads MNHNS; CDR2 reads SASEGT. This CDR3 has 13 residues. Trimming took off 11 bases at V and 0 bases at J, with 11 bases between the two ends.

The chain recombines TRBV6-5 with TRBJ2-5; D ambiguous. The CDR3 contains 14 residues. V gave up 6 bases and J gave up 1 base, with 12 bases separating them. Germline CDR1 reads MNHEY; CDR2 reads SVGAGI. This CDR3 is CASSLGSIQETQYF. CDR3 coding DNA: TGTGCCAGCAGCCTGGGATCTATCCAAGAGACCCAGTACTTC.

J is TRBJ2-5 and V is TRBV5-1; D assignment may be TRBD1 or TRBD2 (5 bases each). V gave up 7 bases and J gave up 0 bases, with 19 bases separating them. This CDR3 has 16 amino acids. CDR1 is SGHRS and CDR2 is YFSETQ in the germline V gene. CDR3 DNA sequence: TGCGCCAGCCGGACGGGGAATCAGGGCTACCAAGAGACCCAGTACTTC. It is translated as CASRTGNQGYQETQYF.

This chain joins TRBV9 and TRBJ1-2; 7 nucleotides agree with TRBD1. The V and J ends lost 1 base and 7 bases, in that order; junction bases with no gene match: 4. This CDR3 region has 13 residues. Germline CDR1 and CDR2: SGDLS and YYNGEE. Here the CDR3 reads CASSVTGDAGYTF. CDR3 sequence (DNA): TGTGCCAGCAGCGTAACAGGGGATGCTGGCTACACCTTC.

The chain uses TRBV30 and TRBJ1-6; maybe TRBD1 (5 bases). Between the trimmed V and J ends, which lost 4 bases and 7 bases, there was a span of 14 bases. Germline CDR1 and CDR2: GTSNPN and SVGIG (reference sequence). The CDR3 consists of 14 residues. The CDR3 region has the DNA TGTGCCTGGAAAAGACCACAGGACAATTCACCCCTCCACTTT. Translated: CAWKRPQDNSPLHF.

About this clone: In the same sample, other DNA sequences code for this CDR3. The chain has TRBV10-1 and TRBJ2-1; D is ambiguous. CDR3 length: 12 residues. V was cut by 3 bases and J by 4 bases, with 4 bases left in between. Per germline, CDR1 WNHNN and CDR2 SYGVQD (reference sequence). The CDR3 region is CASSESYNEQFF. CDR3 nucleotides: TGCGCCAGCAGTGAATCATACAATGAGCAGTTCTTC.

This chain uses TRBV6-5 with TRBJ1-6, with no clear D. Trimming cost V 0 bases and J 8 bases, with 5 bases left between them. The CDR3 runs 13 residues. Germline V gives CDR1 MNHEY, CDR2 SVGAGI. The CDR3 DNA reads TGTGCCAGCAGTTACTCGACGCATTCACCCCTCCACTTT. Translated, it gives CASSYSTHSPLHF.

V usage is TRBV7-2 and J usage is TRBJ1-2; weak D call: TRBD1 (5 bases). Deletions cut 3 bases from V and 6 bases from J, with 11 bases between. Germline V gene data show CDR1 as SGHTA and CDR2 as FQGNSA. This CDR3 is 13 amino acids long. In DNA form, the CDR3 reads TGTGCCAGCAGCTTCCAGGGCTCCCATGGCTACACCTTC. Its translation is CASSFQGSHGYTF.

As concerns this clone: At one of its ends the junction is not consistent with the germline gene, which may arise from a read error. The rearrangement uses TRBV28 and TRBJ2-3, with D perhaps being TRBD1 or TRBD2 (5 bases each). The CDR3 consists of 11 residues. The V gene's germline CDR1 is MDHEN and CDR2 SYDVKM. CDR3 in amino acids: CASSAGTHRDF. The CDR3 coding sequence is TGTGCCAGCAGCGCCGGGACCCATCGCGATTTT. The full variable domain, its missing parts supplied by reference TRBV28 and TRBJ2-3, is DVKVTQSSRYLVKRTGEKVFLECVQDMDHENMFWYRQDPGLGLRLIYFSYDVKMKEKGDIPEGYSVSREKKERFSLILESASTNQTSMYLCASSAGTHRDFGPGTRLTVL.

The chain uses TRBV29-1 and TRBJ2-7; D possibly uses TRBD1 or TRBD2 (5 bases each). V was cut by 0 bases and J by 7 bases, with 16 bases left in between. Germline assignment: CDR1 SQVTM and CDR2 ANQGSEA. This CDR3 has 14 residues. DNA for the CDR3: TGCAGCGTTGAAGATGGGGCAGGGTCGGGGGAGCAGTACTTC. This gives the protein CSVEDGAGSGEQYF.

This clone was observed once. Other DNA sequences within the sample encode an identical CDR3. The rearrangement uses TRBV30 and TRBJ1-4, with a possible D match to TRBD1 (5 bases). CDR1 is GTSNPN, CDR2 SVGIG, per germline (reference sequence). V dropped 4 bases and J dropped 5 bases, with 5 bases sitting between them. The CDR3 has 11 residues. CDR3 residues: CAWNRNEKLFF. Here the CDR3 DNA reads TGTGCCTGGAACAGGAATGAAAAACTGTTTTTT. Looking up the rest from reference TRBV30 and TRBJ1-4 gives the full variable domain: SQTIHQWPATLVQPVGSPLSLECTVEGTSNPNLYWYRQAAGRGLQLLFYSVGIGQISSEVPQNLSASRPQDRQFILSSKKLLLSDSGFYLCAWNRNEKLFFGSGTQLSVL.

The rearrangement joins TRBV7-2 to TRBJ2-5; D may be TRBD2 (6 bases). The germline gives CDR1 SGHTA, CDR2 FQGNSA. This CDR3 is built from 16 residues. V lost 6 bases and J lost 9, with 26 bases in between. The CDR3 region has the DNA TGTGCCAGCAGTACTGGGGGGACCAACCTCTACTGGGCCCAGTACTTC. Translation gives CASSTGGTNLYWAQYF.

J is TRBJ1-2 and V is TRBV9, with TRBD1 matching 7 bases. Germline CDR1 is SGDLS and CDR2 is YYNGEE. V was pared by 1 base and J by 3 bases, with 9 bases of the junction left unmatched. The CDR3 extends over 16 amino acids. Here the CDR3 reads CASSVSQGGDDYGYTF. In nucleotides, the CDR3 is TGTGCCAGCAGCGTAAGCCAGGGGGGAGACGACTATGGCTACACCTTC.

This chain uses TRBV21-1 with TRBJ2-1; TRBD1 is the table's D call and was not checked against the DNA. TRBV21-1 is designated a pseudogene. The CDR3 spans 16 residues. For the CDR3, the DNA is TGTGCCAGACCCAAGTGGGACACCATGACCTACAATGAGCAGTTCTTC. Its translation is CARPKWDTMTYNEQFF.

The chain employs TRBV19 and TRBJ1-1, with TRBD1 matching 11 bases. The germline V gene encodes CDR1 LNHDA and CDR2 SQIVND (reference sequence). V was pared by 5 bases and J by 2 bases, with 4 bases of the junction left unmatched. The CDR3 covers 15 residues. Written as DNA, the CDR3 is TGTGCCAGTAGTCCAGGACAGGGGGCTAACACTGAAGCTTTCTTT. Translation: CASSPGQGANTEAFF.